This T cell receptor (beta chain) was identified in a study of post-analysis software for immune sequencing data. Findings and limits, study-wide: F measure showed strong co-clustering of same-batch samples.

Presence of unique molecular identifiers characterized the TCR beta cDNA libraries. TCRdb reprocessed the PCR reads via MiXCR and lists one record per CDR3 protein. The data contain about 770,000 distinct CDR3 sequences, around 42% of them seen just once; the ten biggest clones take up 4.9%. For this clonotype: Antigen unknown.

The sample was blood. The sequence derives from a girl aged 10-17 years with multiple sclerosis.

In DNA, the CDR3 is TGTGCCAGCAGCCGCGTGACAACAGGGGGCAGGGCTGAAAAACTGTTTTTT. Translated: CASSRVTTGGRAEKLFF. This chain joins TRBV7-9 and TRBJ1-4; TRBD1 matches 9 bases. CDR1 and CDR2 (germline): SEHNR, FQNEAQ (reference sequence). This CDR3 is 17 amino acids long. V shed 5 bases and J 7 bases; nucleotides not matched to a gene: 14. Full variable domain (outside the CDR3, taken from reference TRBV7-9 and TRBJ1-4): DTGVSQNPRHKITKRGQNVTFRCDPISEHNRLYWYRQTLGQGPEFLTYFQNEAQLEKSRLLSDRFSAERPKGSFSTLEIQRTEQGDSAMYLCASSRVTTGGRAEKLFFGSGTQLSVL.